This T cell receptor (beta chain) was retrieved from a study of T cell responses to AZD1222 COVID-19 vaccine (dated by TCRdb to the early 2020s). Regarding the complete study: AZD1222 recipients whose second dose came at about 4 weeks and those whose second dose came at about 12 weeks were combined into one group, since spike-specific TCR depth and breadth did not differ between the two schedules. TCR sequencing covered 233 trial participants: about 210 given two doses of AZD1222 and some 25 given two doses of MenACWY control vaccine. Trial participants were enrolled by age into subgroups of 18-55, 56-69 and 70-plus years, and about 150, 27 and 61 TCR-sequenced participants, respectively, were included in these subgroups.

Concerning this clone: The antigen this receptor binds is unknown. No much larger clonotype is one base removed from it; base qualities were not supplied.

The time point label, as the study defines it: baseline before first vaccination. Vaccinee samples came from UK trials COV001 and COV002, including a single-blind randomized controlled phase 2/3 trial of AZD1222 (ChAdOx1 nCoV-19) in healthy adults. Trial participant PBMC samples were collected at day 0 and day 28 after the second dose for TCRbeta chain sequencing. Trimming costs V 2 bases and J 2 bases, and their ends lie 12 bases apart. The cysteine opens and the phenylalanine closes a CDR3 of 15 amino acids. Only the CDR3 DNA stays, 45 bases, in frame from base 1. The germline V gene supplies CDR1 MNHEY and CDR2 SVGAGI. Study-wide conclusions, independent of this receptor: The 56-69-year group was small, and its depth increase did not reach significance, likely because of low power. CD4 TCRs associated with the vaccine covered the entire spike protein, and the dominant responses were in regions 160-218 and 743-854. Conclusions about previously exposed vaccinees are limited, since just a handful of AZD1222 recipients were seropositive for SARS-CoV-2 at baseline. Epitopes outside the regions mutated in the B.1.351 and B.1.1.7 variants were reportedly recognized by nearly half of the unique spike-specific TCRs. Spike-specific TCR breadth and depth rose significantly after two AZD1222 doses compared with day 0 and with MenACWY recipients. Participants were mostly white British and included more females than males, and it was suggested by the authors that clonal diversity may have been underestimated. No day 14 peak-response samples were available, so repertoires were characterized only after the peak T cell response.

The CDR3 regions of human TCRbeta chains were analyzed by immunosequencing. The published analysis was carried out like this. Repertoire TCRs were matched against a reference library of SARS-CoV-2-specific TCRs generated with the MIRA antigen-specificity platform. Breadth was defined as the fraction of unique TCRs that were SARS-CoV-2-associated, and depth was defined as the fraction of total T cells that were SARS-CoV-2-associated. Each spike-specific TCR was assigned to its reactive spike region and to a CD4 or CD8 class using the MIRA data. Log10-transformed breadth and depth values were compared by one-way ANOVA with Sidak's multiple comparisons tests. TCRdb carries this immuneACCESS record with in-frame sequences only. Its versions omit some clonotypes, under half of them owing to an unresolved V gene in the studies checked, with the rest unexplained. The V and J calls and clone size are taken from that table; D and trimming were inferred from the DNA. The sample profile shows just under 85,000 clones; approximately 87% of them were found once. The top ten hold roughly 7.6% of the sample.

This receptor was identified in an adult in good health. The chain was built from TRBV6-5 and TRBJ1-1; matching of 6 bases hints at TRBD1 as the D gene. The sequencing here drew on peripheral blood, taken on day 0 of AZD1222 vaccination. The DNA is TGTGCCAGCAGTTACCTGGGACACAAAAACACTGAAGCTTTCTTT. Its product reads: CASSYLGHKNTEAFF.